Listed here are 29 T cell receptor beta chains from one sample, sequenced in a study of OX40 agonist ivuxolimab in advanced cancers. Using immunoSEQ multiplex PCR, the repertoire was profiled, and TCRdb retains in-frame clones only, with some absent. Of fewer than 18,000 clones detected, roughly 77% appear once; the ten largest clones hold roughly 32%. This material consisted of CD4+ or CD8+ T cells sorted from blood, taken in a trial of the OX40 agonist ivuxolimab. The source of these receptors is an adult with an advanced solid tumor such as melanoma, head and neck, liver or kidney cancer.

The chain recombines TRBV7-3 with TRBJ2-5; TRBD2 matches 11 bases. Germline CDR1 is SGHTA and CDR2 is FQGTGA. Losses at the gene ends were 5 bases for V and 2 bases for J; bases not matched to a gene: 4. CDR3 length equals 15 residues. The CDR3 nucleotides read TGTGCCAGCAGCCCGGGACTAGCGGCTCAAGAGACCCAGTACTTC. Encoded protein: CASSPGLAAQETQYF.

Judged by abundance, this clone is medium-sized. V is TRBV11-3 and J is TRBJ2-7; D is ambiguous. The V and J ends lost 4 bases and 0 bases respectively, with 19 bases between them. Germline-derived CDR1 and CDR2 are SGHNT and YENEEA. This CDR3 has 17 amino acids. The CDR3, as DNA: TGTGCCAGCAGCTCGACGTTAGACGAAAACGGCTCCTACGAGCAGTACTTC. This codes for CASSSTLDENGSYEQYF.

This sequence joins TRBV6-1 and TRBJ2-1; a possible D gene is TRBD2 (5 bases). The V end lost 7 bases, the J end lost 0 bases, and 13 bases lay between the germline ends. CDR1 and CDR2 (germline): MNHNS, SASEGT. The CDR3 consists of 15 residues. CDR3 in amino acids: CASNSGSSSYNEQFF. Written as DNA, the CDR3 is TGTGCCAGCAACTCGGGATCCAGCTCCTACAATGAGCAGTTCTTC.

The CDR3 protein is CASSSSTSGNTDTQYF. CDR3 coding DNA: TGTGCCAGCAGCTCTTCGACTAGCGGAAACACAGATACGCAGTATTTT. The chain employs TRBV13 and TRBJ2-3, with 9 bases identical to TRBD2. Trimming took 4 bases from V and 2 from J; bases not matched to a gene: 7. This CDR3 contains 16 residues. Germline V gene data show CDR1 as PRHDT and CDR2 as FYEKMQ (reference sequence).

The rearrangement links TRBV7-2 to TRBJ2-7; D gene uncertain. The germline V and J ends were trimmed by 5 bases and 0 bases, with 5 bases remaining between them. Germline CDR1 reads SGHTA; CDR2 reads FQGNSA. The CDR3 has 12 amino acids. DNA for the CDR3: TGTGCCAGCAGCCTTAGCTCCTACGAGCAGTACTTC. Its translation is CASSLSSYEQYF.

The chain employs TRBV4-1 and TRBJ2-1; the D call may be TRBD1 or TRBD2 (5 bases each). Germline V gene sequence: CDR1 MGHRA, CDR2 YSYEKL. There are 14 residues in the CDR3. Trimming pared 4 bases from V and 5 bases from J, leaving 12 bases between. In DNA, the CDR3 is TGCGCCAGCAGCCCCGGGACCAGTGACAATGAGCAGTTCTTC. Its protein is CASSPGTSDNEQFF.

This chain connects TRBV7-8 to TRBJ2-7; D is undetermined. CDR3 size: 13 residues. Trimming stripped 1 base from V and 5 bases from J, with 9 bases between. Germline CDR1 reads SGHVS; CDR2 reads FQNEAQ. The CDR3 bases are TGTGCCAGCAGCTTAGATTCTGGAAACGAGCAGTACTTC. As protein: CASSLDSGNEQYF.

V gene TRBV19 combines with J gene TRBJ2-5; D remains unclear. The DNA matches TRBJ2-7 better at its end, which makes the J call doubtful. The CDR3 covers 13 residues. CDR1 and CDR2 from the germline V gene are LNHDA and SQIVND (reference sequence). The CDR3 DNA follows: TGTGCCAGTAGTATGAAGGTGTACTACGAGCAGTACTTC. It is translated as CASSMKVYYEQYF.

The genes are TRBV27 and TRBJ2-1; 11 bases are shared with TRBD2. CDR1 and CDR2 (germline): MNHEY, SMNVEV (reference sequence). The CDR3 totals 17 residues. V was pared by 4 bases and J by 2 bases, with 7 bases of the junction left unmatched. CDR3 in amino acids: CASSSGTSGQTYNEQFF. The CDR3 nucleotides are TGTGCCAGCAGTTCTGGGACTAGCGGACAAACCTACAATGAGCAGTTCTTC.

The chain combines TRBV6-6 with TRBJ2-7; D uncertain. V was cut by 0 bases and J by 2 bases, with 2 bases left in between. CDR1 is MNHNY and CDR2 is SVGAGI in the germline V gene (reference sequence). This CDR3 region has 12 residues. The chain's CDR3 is CASSYSPYEQYF. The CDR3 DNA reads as TGTGCCAGCAGTTACTCGCCCTACGAGCAGTACTTC.

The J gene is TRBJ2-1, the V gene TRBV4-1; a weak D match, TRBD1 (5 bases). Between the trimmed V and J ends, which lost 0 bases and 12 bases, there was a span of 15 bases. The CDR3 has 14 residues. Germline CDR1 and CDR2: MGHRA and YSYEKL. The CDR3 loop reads CASSQEMGPPGQFF. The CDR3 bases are TGCGCCAGCAGCCAAGAGATGGGGCCGCCCGGGCAGTTCTTC.

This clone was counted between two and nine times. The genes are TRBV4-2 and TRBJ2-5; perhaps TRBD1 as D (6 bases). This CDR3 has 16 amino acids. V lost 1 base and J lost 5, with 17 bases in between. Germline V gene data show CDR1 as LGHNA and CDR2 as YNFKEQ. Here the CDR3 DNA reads TGTGCCAGCAGCCAAGCCTCCGGCGATCAGGGGGAGACCCAGTACTTC. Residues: CASSQASGDQGETQYF.

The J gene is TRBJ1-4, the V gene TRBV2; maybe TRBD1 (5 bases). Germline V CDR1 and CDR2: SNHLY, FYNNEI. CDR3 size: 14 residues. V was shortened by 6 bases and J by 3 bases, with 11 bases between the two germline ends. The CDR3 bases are TGTGCCAGCAGGCCAACAGGATCTAATGAAAAACTGTTTTTT. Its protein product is CASRPTGSNEKLFF. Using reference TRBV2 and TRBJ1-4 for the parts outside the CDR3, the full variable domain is EPEVTQTPSHQVTQMGQEVILRCVPISNHLYFYWYRQILGQKVEFLVSFYNNEISEKSEIFDDQFSVERPDGSNFTLKIRSTKLEDSAMYFCASRPTGSNEKLFFGSGTQLSVL.

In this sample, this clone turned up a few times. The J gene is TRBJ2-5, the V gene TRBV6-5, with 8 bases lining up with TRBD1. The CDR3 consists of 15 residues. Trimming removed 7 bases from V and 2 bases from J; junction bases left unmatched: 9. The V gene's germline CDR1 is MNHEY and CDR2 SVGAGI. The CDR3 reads CASTPSGTGQETQYF. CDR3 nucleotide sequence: TGTGCCAGCACCCCGTCCGGGACAGGTCAAGAGACCCAGTACTTC.

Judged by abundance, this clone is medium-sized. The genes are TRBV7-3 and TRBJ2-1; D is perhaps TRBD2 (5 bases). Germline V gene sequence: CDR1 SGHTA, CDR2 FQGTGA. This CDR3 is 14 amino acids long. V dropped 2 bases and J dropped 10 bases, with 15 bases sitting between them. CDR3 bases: TGTGCCAGCAGCTTAGTTCGGACCGGGGTGGAGCAGTTCTTC. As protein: CASSLVRTGVEQFF.

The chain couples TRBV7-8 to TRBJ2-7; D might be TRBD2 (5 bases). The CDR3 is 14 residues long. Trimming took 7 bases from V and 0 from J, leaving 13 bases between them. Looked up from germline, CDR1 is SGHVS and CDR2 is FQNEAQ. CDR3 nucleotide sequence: TGTGCCAGCACCAACCCGGGGAGCTCCTACGAGCAGTACTTC. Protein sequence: CASTNPGSSYEQYF.

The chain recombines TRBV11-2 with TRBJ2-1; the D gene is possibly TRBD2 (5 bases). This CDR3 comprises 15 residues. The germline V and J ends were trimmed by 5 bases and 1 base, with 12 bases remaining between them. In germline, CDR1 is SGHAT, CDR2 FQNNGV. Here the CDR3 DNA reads TGTGCCAGCAGCCTCCTGGACTGGTCCTACAATGAGCAGTTCTTC. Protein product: CASSLLDWSYNEQFF.

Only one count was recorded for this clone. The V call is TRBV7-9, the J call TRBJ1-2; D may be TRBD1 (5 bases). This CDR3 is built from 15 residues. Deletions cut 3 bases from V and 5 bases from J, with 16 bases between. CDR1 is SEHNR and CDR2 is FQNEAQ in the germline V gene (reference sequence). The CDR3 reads CASSFSQGSGYGYTF. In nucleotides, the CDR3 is TGTGCCAGCAGCTTTTCCCAGGGAAGCGGATATGGCTACACCTTC.

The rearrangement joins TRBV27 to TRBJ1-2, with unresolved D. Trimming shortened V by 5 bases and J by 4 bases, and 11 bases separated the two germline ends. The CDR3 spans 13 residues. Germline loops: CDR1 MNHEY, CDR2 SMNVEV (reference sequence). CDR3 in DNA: TGTGCCAGCAGTACAACACCCAGCTATGGCTACACCTTC. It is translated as CASSTTPSYGYTF.

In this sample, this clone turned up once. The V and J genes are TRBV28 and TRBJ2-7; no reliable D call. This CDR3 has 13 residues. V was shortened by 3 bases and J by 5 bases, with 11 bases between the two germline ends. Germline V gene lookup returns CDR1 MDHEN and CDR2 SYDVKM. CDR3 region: CASSFFSGNEQYF. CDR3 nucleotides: TGTGCCAGCAGTTTTTTTTCTGGGAACGAGCAGTACTTC. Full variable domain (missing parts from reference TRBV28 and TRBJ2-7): DVKVTQSSRYLVKRTGEKVFLECVQDMDHENMFWYRQDPGLGLRLIYFSYDVKMKEKGDIPEGYSVSREKKERFSLILESASTNQTSMYLCASSFFSGNEQYFGPGTRLTVT.

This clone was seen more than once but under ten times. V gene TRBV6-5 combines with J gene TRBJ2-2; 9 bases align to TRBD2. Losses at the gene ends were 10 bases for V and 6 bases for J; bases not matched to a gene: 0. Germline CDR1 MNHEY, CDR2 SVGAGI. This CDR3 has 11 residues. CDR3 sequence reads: CAIAGAGELFF. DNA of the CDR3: TGTGCCATAGCGGGGGCCGGGGAGCTGTTTTTT.

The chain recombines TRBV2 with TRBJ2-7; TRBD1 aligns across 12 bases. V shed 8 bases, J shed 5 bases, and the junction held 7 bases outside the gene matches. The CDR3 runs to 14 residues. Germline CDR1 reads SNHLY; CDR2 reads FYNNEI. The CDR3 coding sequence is TGTGCCAGCCGGCCGGGACAGGGGGCCCACGAGCAGTACTTC. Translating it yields CASRPGQGAHEQYF.

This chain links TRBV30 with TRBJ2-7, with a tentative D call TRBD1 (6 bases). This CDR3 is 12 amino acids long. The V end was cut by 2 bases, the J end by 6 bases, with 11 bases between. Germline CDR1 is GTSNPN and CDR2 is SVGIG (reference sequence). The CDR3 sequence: CAWSLVGGEQYF. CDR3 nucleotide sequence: TGTGCCTGGAGTTTGGTAGGGGGCGAGCAGTACTTC.

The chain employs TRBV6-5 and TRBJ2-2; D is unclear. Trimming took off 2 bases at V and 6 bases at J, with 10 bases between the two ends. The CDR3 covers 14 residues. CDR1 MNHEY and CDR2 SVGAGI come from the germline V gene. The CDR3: CASSYNGGPGELFF. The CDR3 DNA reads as TGTGCCAGCAGTTACAACGGCGGCCCCGGGGAGCTGTTTTTT.

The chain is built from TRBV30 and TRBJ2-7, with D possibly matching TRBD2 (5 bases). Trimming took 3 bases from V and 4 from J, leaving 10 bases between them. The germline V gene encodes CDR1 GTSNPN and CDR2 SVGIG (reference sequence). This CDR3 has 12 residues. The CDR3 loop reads CAWSPRAYEQYF. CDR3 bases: TGTGCCTGGAGCCCGAGGGCGTACGAGCAGTACTTC. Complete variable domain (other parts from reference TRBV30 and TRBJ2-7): SQTIHQWPATLVQPVGSPLSLECTVEGTSNPNLYWYRQAAGRGLQLLFYSVGIGQISSEVPQNLSASRPQDRQFILSSKKLLLSDSGFYLCAWSPRAYEQYFGPGTRLTVT.

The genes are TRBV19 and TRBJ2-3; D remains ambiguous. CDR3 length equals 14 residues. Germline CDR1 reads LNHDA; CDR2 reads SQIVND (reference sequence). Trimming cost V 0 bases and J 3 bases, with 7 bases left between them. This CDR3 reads CASSIEGTTDTQYF. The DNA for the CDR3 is TGTGCCAGTAGTATAGAGGGTACAACAGATACGCAGTATTTT.

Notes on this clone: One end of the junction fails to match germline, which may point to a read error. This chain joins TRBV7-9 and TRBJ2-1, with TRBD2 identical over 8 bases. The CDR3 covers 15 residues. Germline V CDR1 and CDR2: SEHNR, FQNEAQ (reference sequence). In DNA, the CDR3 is TGTGCCAGCAGCCCTAAGGGACTAGGACTAAATGGGCAGTTCTTC. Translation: CASSPKGLGLNGQFF.

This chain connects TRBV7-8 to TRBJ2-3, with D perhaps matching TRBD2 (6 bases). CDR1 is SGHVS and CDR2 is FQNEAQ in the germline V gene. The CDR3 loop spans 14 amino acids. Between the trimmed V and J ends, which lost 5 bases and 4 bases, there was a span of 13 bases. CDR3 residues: CASSRTRGPDTQYF. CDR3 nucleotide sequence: TGTGCCAGCAGCCGAACGCGGGGCCCAGATACGCAGTATTTT.

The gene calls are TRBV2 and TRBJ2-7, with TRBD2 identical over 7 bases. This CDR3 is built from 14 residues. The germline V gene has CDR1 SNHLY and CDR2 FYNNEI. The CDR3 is CAQTGLAETYEQYF. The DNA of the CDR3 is TGTGCTCAGACCGGGCTAGCGGAGACCTACGAGCAGTACTTC. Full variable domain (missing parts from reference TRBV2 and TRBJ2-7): EPEVTQTPSHQVTQMGQEVILRCVPISNHLYFYWYRQILGQKVEFLVSFYNNEISEKSEIFDDQFSVERPDGSNFTLKIRSTKLEDSAMYFCAQTGLAETYEQYFGPGTRLTVT.